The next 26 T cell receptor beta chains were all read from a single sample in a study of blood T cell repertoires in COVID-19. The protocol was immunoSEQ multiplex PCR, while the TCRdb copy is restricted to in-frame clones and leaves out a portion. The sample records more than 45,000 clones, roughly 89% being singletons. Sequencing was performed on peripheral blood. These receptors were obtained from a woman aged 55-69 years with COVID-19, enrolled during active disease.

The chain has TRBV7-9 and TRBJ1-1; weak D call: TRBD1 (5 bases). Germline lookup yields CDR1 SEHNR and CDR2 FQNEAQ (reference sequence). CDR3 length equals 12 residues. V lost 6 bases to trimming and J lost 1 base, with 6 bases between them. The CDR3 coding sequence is TGTGCCAGCAGTACAGGGAACACTGAAGCTTTCTTT. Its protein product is CASSTGNTEAFF.

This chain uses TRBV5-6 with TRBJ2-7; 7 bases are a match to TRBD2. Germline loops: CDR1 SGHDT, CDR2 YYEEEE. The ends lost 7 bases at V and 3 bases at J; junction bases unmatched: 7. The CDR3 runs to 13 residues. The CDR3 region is CASGRWEGYEQYF. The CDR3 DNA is TGTGCCAGCGGCCGTTGGGAGGGCTACGAGCAGTACTTC.

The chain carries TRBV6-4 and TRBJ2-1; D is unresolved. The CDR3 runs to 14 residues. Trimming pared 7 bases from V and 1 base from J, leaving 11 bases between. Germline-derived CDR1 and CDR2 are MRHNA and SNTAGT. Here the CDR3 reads CASTLYHSYNEQFF. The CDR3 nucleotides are TGTGCCAGCACACTCTACCATTCCTACAATGAGCAGTTCTTC.

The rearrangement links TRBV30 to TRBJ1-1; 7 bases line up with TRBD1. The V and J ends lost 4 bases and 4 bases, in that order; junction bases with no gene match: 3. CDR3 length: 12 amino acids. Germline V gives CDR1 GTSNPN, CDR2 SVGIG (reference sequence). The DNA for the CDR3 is TGTGCCTGGAAGAGGGGGCCCACTGAAGCTTTCTTT. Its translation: CAWKRGPTEAFF.

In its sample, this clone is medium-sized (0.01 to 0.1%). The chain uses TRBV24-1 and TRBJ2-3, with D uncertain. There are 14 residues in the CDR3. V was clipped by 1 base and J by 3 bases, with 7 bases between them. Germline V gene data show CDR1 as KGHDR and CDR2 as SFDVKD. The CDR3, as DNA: TGTGCCACCAGTGATTTATCCGGGACAGATACGCAGTATTTT. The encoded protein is CATSDLSGTDTQYF.

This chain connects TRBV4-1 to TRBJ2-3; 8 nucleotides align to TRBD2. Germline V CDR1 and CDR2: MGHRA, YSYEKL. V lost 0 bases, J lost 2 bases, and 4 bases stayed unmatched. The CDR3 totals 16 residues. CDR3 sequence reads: CASSQDLGRATDTQYF. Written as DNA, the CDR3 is TGCGCCAGCAGCCAAGATCTCGGGAGGGCCACAGATACGCAGTATTTT.

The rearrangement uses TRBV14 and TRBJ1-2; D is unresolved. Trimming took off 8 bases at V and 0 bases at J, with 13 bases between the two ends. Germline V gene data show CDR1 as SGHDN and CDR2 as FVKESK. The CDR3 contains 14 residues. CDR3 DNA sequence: TGTGCCAGCTCAAGAGGAAGACCTAACTATGGCTACACCTTC. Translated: CASSRGRPNYGYTF.

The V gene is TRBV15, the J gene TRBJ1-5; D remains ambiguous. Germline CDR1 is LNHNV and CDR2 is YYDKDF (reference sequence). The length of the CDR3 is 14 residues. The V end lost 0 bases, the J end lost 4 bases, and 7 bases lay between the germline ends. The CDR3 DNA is TGTGCCACCAGCAGAGATGGAGGAAATCAGCCCCAGCATTTT. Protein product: CATSRDGGNQPQHF.

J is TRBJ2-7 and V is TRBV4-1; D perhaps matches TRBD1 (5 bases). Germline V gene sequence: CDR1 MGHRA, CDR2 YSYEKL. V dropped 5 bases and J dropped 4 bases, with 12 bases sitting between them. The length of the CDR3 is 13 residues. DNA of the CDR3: TGCGCCAGCAGCTCTCGACAGAGATACGAGCAGTACTTC. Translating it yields CASSSRQRYEQYF.

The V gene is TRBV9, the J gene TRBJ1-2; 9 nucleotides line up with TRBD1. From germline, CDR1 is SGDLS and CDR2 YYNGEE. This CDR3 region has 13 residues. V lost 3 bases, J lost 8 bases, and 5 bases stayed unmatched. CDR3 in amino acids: CASSAGTGYGYTF. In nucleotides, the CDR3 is TGTGCCAGCAGCGCCGGGACAGGGTACGGCTACACCTTC.

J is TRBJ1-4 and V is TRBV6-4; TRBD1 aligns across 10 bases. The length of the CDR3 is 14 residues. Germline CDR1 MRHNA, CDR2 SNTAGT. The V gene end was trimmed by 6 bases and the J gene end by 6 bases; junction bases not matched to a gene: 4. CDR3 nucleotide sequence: TGTGCCAGCAGAACCGGGACAGGGGATGAAAAACTGTTTTTT. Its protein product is CASRTGTGDEKLFF.

As DNA, the CDR3 is TGTGCCACCAGCACTCAGGGGGCTGGCAATCAGCCCCAGCATTTT. As protein: CATSTQGAGNQPQHF. The chain employs TRBV15 and TRBJ1-5; the match to TRBD1 covers 8 bases. The length of the CDR3 is 15 residues. V gave up 4 bases and J gave up 2 bases; unmatched junction bases: 4. Looked up from germline, CDR1 is LNHNV and CDR2 is YYDKDF (reference sequence).

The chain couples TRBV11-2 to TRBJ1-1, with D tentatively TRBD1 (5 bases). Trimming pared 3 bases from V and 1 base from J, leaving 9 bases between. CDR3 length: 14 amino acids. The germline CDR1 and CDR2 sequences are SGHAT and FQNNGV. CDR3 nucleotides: TGTGCCAGCAGCTTGGCTGGACAGAACACTGAAGCTTTCTTT. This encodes CASSLAGQNTEAFF.

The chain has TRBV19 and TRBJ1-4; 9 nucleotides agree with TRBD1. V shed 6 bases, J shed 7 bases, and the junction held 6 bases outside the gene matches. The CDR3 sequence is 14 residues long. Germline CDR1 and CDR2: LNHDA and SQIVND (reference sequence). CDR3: CASRTQGAGEKLFF. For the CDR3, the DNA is TGTGCCAGTAGGACACAGGGGGCAGGTGAAAAACTGTTTTTT. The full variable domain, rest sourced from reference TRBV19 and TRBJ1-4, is DGGITQSPKYLFRKEGQNVTLSCEQNLNHDAMYWYRQDPGQGLRLIYYSQIVNDFQKGDIAEGYSVSREKKESFPLTVTSAQKNPTAFYLCASRTQGAGEKLFFGSGTQLSVL.

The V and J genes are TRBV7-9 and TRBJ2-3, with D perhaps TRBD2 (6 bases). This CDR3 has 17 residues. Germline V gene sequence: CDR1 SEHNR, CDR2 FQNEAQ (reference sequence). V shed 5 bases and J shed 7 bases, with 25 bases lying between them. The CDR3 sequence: CASSPWEEWGPHYTQYF. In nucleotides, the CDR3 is TGTGCCAGCAGCCCATGGGAGGAATGGGGTCCACATTATACGCAGTATTTT.

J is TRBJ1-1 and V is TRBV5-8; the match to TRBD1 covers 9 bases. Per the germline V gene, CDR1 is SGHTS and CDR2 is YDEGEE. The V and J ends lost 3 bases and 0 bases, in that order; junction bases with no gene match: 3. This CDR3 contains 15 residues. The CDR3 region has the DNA TGTGCCAGCAGCTCAGGGACAGGGCTGAACACTGAAGCTTTCTTT. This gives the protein CASSSGTGLNTEAFF.

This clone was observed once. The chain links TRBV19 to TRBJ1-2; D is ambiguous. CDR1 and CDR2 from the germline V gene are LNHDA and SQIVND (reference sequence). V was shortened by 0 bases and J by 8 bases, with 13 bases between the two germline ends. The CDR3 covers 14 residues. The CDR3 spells CASSIDHLWRGYTF. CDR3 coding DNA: TGTGCCAGTAGTATAGATCACCTCTGGAGGGGCTACACCTTC.

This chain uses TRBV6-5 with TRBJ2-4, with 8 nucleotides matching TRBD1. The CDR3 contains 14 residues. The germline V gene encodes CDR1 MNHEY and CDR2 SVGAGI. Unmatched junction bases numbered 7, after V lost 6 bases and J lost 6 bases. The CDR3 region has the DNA TGTGCCAGCAGACACGGACAGGGAGGAAACATTCAGTACTTC. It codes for CASRHGQGGNIQYF.

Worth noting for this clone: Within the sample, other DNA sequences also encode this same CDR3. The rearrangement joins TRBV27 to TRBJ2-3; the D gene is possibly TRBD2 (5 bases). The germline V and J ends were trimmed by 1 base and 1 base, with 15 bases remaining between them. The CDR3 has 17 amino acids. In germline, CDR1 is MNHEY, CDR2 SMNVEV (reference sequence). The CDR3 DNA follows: TGTGCCAGCAGTTTATATAGAGGGCGCGTAGGCACAGATACGCAGTATTTT. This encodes CASSLYRGRVGTDTQYF.

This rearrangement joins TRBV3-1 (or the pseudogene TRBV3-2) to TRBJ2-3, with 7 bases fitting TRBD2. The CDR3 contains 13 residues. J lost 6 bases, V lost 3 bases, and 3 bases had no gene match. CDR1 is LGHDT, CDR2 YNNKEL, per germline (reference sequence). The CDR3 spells CASSQGGPDTQYF. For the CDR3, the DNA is TGTGCCAGCAGCCAGGGAGGGCCTGATACGCAGTATTTT.

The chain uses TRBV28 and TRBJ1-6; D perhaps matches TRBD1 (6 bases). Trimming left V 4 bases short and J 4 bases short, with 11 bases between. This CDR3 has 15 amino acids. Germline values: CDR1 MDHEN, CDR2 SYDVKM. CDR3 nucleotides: TGTGCCAGCAGTTCACAGACAGGATATAATTCACCCCTCCACTTT. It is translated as CASSSQTGYNSPLHF.

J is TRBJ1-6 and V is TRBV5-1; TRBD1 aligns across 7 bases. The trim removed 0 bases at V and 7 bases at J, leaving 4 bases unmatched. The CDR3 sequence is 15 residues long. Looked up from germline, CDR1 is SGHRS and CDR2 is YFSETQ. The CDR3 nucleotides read TGCGCCAGCAGCTTGGCCGGGACAGAGAATTCACCCCTCCACTTT. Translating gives CASSLAGTENSPLHF.

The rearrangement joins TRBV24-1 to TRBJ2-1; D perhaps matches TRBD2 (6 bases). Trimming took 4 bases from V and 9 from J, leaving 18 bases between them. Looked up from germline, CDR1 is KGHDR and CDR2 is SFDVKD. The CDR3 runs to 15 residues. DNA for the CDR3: TGTGCCACCAGTGAAGCCGGGACTGCCGGCGGTGAGCAGTTCTTC. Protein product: CATSEAGTAGGEQFF.

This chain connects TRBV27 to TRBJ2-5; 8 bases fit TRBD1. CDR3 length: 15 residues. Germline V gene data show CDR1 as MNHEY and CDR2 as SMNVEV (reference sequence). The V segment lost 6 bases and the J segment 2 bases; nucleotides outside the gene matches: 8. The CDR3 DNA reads TGTGCCAGCAGAAATCGACAGGGGCAACAAGAGACCCAGTACTTC. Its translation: CASRNRQGQQETQYF.

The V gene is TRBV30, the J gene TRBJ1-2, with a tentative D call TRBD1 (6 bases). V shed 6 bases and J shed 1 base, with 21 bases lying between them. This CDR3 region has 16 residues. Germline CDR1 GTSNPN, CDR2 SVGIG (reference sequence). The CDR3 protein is CACNQRGGAGNYGYTF. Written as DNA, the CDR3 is TGTGCCTGCAACCAGAGGGGGGGCGCGGGTAACTATGGCTACACCTTC.

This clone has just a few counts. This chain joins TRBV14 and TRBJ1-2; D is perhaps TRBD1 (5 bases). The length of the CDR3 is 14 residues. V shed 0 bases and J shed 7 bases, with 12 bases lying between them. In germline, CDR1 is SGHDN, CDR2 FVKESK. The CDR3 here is CASSQDYSGGGYTF. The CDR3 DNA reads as TGTGCCAGCAGCCAAGATTACTCCGGGGGTGGCTACACCTTC.